The sequence of this T cell receptor beta chain was determined in a study of CD8 T cells in ankylosing spondylitis. The study, taken as a whole, reports: Prior work had noted some motif variants in reactive arthritis blood and synovial fluid. Typical of ankylosing spondylitis blood, it appeared, was a TCR beta motif of eight highly homologous variants. According to the report, clones linked to the disease were significantly enriched in matched synovial fluid samples taken from ankylosing spondylitis patients.

The CDR3 extends over 14 amino acids. Trimming cost V 0 bases and J 9 bases, with 12 bases left between them. Per the germline V gene, CDR1 is SGHDN and CDR2 is FVKESK. TCRdb reprocessed the 5' RACE reads with MiXCR, giving one entry per CDR3 protein. The data show a few hundred thousand distinct CDR3 sequences, 18% seen once. In its sample, this clonotype was seen a few times. Antigen specificity is unknown. The TCR originated in a male donor with ankylosing spondylitis or in good health (not recorded which). The V and J genes are TRBV14 and TRBJ2-1, with unresolved D. The source material was blood, either unsorted or a sorted T cell fraction (not recorded which). CDR3 DNA: TGTGCCAGCAGCCAAGACGTACTCGGTACTGAGCAGTTCTTC. This codes for CASSQDVLGTEQFF.